This entry concerns a single T cell receptor beta chain. Its antigen specificity is not known. No qualities accompany the bases; no much larger clone lies one base away. V and J are trimmed by 6 bases and 3 bases, and the gene matches miss 3 bases of the junction. The CDR3 spans 15 residues, from the cysteine through the phenylalanine. The entry retains the CDR3 DNA only, 45 bases that are in frame from base 1. From a lookup of the germline V gene, CDR1 and CDR2 are MDHEN and SYDVKM. These data belong to a study of Ad26.COV2.S vaccination and SARS-CoV-2 variants (dated by TCRdb to about 2021). Describing the broader study: Vaccine-arm donors were drawn from COV1001, a multicentre, randomized, double-blind, placebo-controlled phase I-IIa trial of Ad26.COV2.S in healthy adults. Ad26.COV2.S was administered intramuscularly at 5 x 10^10 or 1 x 10^11 viral particles, either as a single shot or as two shots given 56 days apart. Sequencing of the TCRbeta repertoire served to evaluate the specificity and breadth of SARS-CoV-2-reactive T cell receptors following Ad26.COV2.S vaccination. The TCR-sequenced set comprised around 32 samples: some 20 Ad26.COV2.S vaccine recipients, 5 placebo recipients and 8 SARS-CoV-2 convalescent individuals. Trial participants were randomized into five groups of five: low-dose or high-dose Ad26.COV2.S given once or twice, or placebo on both occasions. Investigators did not know the trial group allocation while performing experiments and assessing outcomes.

The treatment or condition label, as the study defines it: some 20 received Ad26.COV2.S at low or high dose, single or two shots; about 5 received placebo; per-sample allocation not given. For vaccine and placebo recipients, the sequenced repertoires came from samples collected on day 63 after the first injection. Cohort 1b enrolled about two dozen adults aged 18-55 years at a single site in Boston, USA, between 29 July and 7 August 2020. As a vaccine, Ad26.COV2.S was a replication-incompetent adenovirus type 26 vector that expressed a prefusion-stabilized SARS-CoV-2 spike protein derived from the original Wuhan strain. General findings and caveats noted by the study authors: Comparing responses between vaccine doses or regimens was not something the study was powered to do. Compared with placebo recipients, Ad26.COV2.S recipients showed higher spike-specific TCR breadth (P = 0.0014). Substantial breadth of spike-specific CD8+ and CD4+ T cell responses was reported after vaccination. The authors noted that total T cell responses may have been underestimated by the TCR breadth and depth analyses. Non-spike TCR breadth was comparable between vaccine and placebo recipients, consistent with the vaccine containing only spike.

The immunoSEQ Assay was used to sequence TCRbeta CDR3 regions. After extraction, genomic DNA underwent amplification by bias-controlled multiplex PCR, followed by high-throughput sequencing. The authors processed their data as follows. To quantify the absolute abundance of every unique TCRbeta CDR3 region, sequences were collapsed and filtered. Usable DNA was measured by amplifying reference genes present in all nucleated cells, and TCRbeta template counts were normalized to that usable DNA to estimate T cell fraction. Repertoire TCRs were annotated as SARS-CoV-2-specific by exact matching of V gene, CDR3 amino acid sequence and J gene to a known reactive TCR set. The reference SARS-CoV-2 TCR set was obtained from MIRA and was filtered for enrichment in COVID-19-positive ImmuneCODE repertoires, whereby public or cross-reactive TCRs were removed. Using the MIRA antigens, annotated TCRs were further analysed by specific ORF or by position within an ORF. Breadth was defined as the number of annotated unique rearrangements divided by the total number of unique productive rearrangements, and depth was defined as the summed frequency of the annotated unique rearrangements. Two-sided Wilcoxon rank-sum tests were used to compare TCR breadth between groups. In its TCRdb copy, this immuneACCESS table keeps in-frame sequences only and misses some clones. Where compared with another copy, unresolved V genes explain less than half of these, and the others have no known cause. V, J and clone size are those of that table, while D and trimming were read from the DNA. The sample table holds about 680,000 clones, of which about 90% were seen once. Of the sample, nearly 1.5% falls within the top ten clones.

The specimen was peripheral blood, collected in a trial of Ad26.COV2.S vaccine versus placebo. The TCR was taken from a person between 18 and 65 years old who received the Ad26.COV2.S COVID-19 vaccine or a placebo. The V and J segments used are TRBV28 and TRBJ1-4, with TRBD1 matching 11 junction bases. The DNA reads TGTGCCAGCAGGCGGACAGGGGGCTCTAATGAAAAACTGTTTTTT. Protein translation: CASRRTGGSNEKLFF.